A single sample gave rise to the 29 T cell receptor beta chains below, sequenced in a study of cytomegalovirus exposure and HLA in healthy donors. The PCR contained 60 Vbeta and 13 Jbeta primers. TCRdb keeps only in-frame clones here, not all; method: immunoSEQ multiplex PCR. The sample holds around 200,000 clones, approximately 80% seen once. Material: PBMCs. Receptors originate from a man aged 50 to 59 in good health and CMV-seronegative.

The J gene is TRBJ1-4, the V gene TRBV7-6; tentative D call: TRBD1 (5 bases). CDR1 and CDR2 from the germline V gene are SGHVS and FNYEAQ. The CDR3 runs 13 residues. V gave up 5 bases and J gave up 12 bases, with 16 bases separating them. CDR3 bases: TGTGCCAGCAGCCCGGGTAGGCGGGGGGAACTGTTTTTT. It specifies CASSPGRRGELFF.

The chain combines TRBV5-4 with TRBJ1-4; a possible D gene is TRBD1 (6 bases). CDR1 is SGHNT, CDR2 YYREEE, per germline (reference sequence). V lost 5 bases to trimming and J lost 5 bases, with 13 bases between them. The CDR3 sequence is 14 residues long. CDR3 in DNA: TGTGCCAGCAGGGGTGAGGGGGGGAATGAAAAACTGTTTTTT. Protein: CASRGEGGNEKLFF.

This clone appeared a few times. The DNA of the CDR3 is TGTGCCAGCAGCCTTTTGGACAGGGGCAGTTCACCCCTCCACTTT. It codes for CASSLLDRGSSPLHF. This chain joins TRBV6-1 and TRBJ1-6; 9 bases match TRBD1. The CDR3 runs 15 residues. V gave up 6 bases and J gave up 9 bases; unmatched junction bases: 9. Germline V gene lookup returns CDR1 MNHNS and CDR2 SASEGT.

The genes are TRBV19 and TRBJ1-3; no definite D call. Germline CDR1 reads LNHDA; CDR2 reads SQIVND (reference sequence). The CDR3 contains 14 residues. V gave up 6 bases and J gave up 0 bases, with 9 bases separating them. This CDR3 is CASRGGSSGNTIYF. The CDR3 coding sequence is TGTGCCAGTAGGGGCGGGAGCTCTGGAAACACCATATATTTT.

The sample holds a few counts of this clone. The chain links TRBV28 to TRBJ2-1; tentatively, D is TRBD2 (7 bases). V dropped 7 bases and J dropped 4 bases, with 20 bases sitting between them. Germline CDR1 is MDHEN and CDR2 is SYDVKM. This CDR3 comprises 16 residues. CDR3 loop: CASNEGGIEGYNEQFF. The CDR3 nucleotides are TGTGCCAGCAACGAGGGGGGGATAGAGGGATACAATGAGCAGTTCTTC. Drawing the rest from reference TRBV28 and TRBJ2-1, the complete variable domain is DVKVTQSSRYLVKRTGEKVFLECVQDMDHENMFWYRQDPGLGLRLIYFSYDVKMKEKGDIPEGYSVSREKKERFSLILESASTNQTSMYLCASNEGGIEGYNEQFFGPGTRLTVL.

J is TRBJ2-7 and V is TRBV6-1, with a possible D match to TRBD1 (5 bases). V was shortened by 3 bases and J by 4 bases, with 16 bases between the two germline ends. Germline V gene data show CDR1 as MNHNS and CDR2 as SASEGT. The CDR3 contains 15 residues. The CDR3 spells CASSEGLPGTYEQYF. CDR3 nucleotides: TGTGCCAGCAGTGAGGGGCTGCCAGGAACTTACGAGCAGTACTTC.

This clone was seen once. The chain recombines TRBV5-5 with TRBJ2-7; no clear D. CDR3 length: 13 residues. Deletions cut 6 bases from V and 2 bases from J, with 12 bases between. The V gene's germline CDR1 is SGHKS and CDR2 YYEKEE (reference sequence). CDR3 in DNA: TGTGCCAGCACCATTGGCATAACCTACGAGCAGTACTTC. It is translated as CASTIGITYEQYF.

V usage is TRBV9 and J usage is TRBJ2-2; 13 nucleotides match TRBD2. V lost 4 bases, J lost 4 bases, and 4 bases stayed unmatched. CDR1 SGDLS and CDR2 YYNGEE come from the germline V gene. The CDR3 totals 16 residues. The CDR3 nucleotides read TGTGCCAGCAGCACTAGCGGGAGGGCCTTCACCGGGGAGCTGTTTTTT. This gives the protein CASSTSGRAFTGELFF.

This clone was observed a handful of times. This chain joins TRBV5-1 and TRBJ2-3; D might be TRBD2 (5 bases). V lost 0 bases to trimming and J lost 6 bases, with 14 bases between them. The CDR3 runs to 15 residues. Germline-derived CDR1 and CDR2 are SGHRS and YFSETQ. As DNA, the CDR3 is TGCGCCAGCAGCTTGGGGAGTAGCGCCCTGGATACGCAGTATTTT. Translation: CASSLGSSALDTQYF.

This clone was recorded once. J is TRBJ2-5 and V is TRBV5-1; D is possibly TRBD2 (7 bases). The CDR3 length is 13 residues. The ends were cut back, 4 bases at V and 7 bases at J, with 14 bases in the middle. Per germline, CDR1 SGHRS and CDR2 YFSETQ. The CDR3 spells CASSPEGGVTQYF. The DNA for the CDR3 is TGCGCCAGCAGCCCAGAAGGGGGGGTGACCCAGTACTTC.

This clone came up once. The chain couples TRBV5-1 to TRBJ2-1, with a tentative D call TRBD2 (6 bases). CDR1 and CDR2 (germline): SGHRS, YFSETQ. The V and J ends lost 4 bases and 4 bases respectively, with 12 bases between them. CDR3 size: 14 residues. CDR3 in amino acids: CASSPGTDYNEQFF. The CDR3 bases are TGCGCCAGCAGCCCCGGGACTGATTACAATGAGCAGTTCTTC.

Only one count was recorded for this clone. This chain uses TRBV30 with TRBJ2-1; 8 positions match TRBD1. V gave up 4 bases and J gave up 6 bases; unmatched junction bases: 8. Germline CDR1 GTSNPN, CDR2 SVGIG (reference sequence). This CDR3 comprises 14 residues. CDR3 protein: CAWKRQGAINEQFF. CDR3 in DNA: TGTGCCTGGAAGCGGCAGGGGGCAATCAATGAGCAGTTCTTC. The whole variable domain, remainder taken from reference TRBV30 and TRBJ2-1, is SQTIHQWPATLVQPVGSPLSLECTVEGTSNPNLYWYRQAAGRGLQLLFYSVGIGQISSEVPQNLSASRPQDRQFILSSKKLLLSDSGFYLCAWKRQGAINEQFFGPGTRLTVL.

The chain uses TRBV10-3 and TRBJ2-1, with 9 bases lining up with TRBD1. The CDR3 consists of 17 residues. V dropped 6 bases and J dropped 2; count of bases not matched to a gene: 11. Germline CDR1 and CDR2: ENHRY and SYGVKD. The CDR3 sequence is CAIRGDRDQRTYNEQFF. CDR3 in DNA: TGTGCCATCAGGGGGGACAGGGATCAGAGGACCTACAATGAGCAGTTCTTC.

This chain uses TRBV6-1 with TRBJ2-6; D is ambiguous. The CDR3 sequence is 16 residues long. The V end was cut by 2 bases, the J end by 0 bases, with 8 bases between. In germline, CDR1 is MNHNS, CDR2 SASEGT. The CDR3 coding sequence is TGTGCCAGCAGTGAATCACTCCACTCTGGGGCCAACGTCCTGACTTTC. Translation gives CASSESLHSGANVLTF.

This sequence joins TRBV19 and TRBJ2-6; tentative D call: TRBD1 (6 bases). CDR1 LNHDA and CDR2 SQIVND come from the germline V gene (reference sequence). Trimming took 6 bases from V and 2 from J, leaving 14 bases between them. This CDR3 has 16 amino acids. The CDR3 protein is CASRHYEGAGANVLTF. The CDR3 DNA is TGTGCCAGTAGGCACTACGAGGGGGCTGGGGCCAACGTCCTGACTTTC.

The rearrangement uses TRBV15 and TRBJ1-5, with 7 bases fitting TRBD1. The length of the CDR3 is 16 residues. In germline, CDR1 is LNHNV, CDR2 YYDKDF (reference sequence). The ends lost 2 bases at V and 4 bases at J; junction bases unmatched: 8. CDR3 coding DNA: TGTGCCACCAGCAGACCCGACAGGGCTAGGAATCAGCCCCAGCATTTT. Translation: CATSRPDRARNQPQHF.

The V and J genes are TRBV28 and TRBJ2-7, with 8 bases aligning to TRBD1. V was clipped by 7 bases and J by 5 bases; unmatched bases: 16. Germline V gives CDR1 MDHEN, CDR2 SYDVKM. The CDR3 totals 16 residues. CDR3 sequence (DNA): TGTGCCAGCATTCCTTCGGGGCAGGGGGCTTCCCACGAGCAGTACTTC. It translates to CASIPSGQGASHEQYF. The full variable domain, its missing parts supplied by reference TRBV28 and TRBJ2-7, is DVKVTQSSRYLVKRTGEKVFLECVQDMDHENMFWYRQDPGLGLRLIYFSYDVKMKEKGDIPEGYSVSREKKERFSLILESASTNQTSMYLCASIPSGQGASHEQYFGPGTRLTVT.

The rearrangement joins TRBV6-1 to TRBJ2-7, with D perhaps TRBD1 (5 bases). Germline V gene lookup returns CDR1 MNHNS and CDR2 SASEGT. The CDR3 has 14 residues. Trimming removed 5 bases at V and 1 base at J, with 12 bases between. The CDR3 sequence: CASSSSRQSYEQYF. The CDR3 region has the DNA TGTGCCAGCAGTTCCTCCCGACAGTCCTACGAGCAGTACTTC.

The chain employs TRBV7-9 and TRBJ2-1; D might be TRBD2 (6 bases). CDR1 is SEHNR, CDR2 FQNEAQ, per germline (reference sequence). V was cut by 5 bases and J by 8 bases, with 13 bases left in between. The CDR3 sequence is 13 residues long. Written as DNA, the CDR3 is TGTGCCAGCAGCACCCCCAGGGAGGATGAGCAGTTCTTC. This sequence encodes CASSTPREDEQFF.

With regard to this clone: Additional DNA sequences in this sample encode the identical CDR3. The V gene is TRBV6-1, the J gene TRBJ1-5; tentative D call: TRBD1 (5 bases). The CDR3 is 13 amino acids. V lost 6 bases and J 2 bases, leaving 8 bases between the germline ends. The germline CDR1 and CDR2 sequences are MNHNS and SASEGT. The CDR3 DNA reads TGTGCCAGCAGGGGGCAGGGCAATCAGCCCCAGCATTTT. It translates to CASRGQGNQPQHF.

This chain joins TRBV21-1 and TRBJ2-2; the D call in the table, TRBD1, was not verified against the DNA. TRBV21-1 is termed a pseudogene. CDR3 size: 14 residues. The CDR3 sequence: CASSKDEQTGELFF. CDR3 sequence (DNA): TGTGCCAGCAGCAAAGATGAACAGACCGGGGAGCTGTTTTTT.

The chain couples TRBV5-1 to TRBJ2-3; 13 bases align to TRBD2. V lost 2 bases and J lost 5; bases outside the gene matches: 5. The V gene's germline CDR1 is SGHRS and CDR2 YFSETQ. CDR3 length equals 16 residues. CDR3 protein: CASSFRTSGSLDTQYF. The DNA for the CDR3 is TGCGCCAGCAGCTTTAGGACTAGCGGGAGTCTAGATACGCAGTATTTT.

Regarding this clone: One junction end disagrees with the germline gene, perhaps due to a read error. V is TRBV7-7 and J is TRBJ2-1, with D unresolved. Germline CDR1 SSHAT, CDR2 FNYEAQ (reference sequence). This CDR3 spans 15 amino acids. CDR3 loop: CASSLLVSSYNEQFF. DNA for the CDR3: TGTGCTAGCAGCCTCCTAGTGAGTTCCTACAATGAGCAGTTCTTC.

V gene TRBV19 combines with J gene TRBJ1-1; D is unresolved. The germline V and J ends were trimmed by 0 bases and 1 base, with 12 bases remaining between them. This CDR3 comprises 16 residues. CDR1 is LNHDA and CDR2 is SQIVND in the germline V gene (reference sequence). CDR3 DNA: TGTGCCAGTAGTATAGACCCAAAGACGGGGAACACTGAAGCTTTCTTT. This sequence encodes CASSIDPKTGNTEAFF.

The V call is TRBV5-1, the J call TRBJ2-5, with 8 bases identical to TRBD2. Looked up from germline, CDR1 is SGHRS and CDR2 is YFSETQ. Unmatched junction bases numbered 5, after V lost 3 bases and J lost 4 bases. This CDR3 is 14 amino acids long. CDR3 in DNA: TGCGCCAGCAGCTCAGCGGGAGCGTCAGAGACCCAGTACTTC. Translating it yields CASSSAGASETQYF.

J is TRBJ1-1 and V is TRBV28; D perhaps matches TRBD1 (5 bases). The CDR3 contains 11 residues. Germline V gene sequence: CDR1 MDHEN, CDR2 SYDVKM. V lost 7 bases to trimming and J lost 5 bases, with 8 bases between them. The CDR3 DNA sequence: TGTGCCAGCACCCCAGGGACTGAAGCTTTCTTT. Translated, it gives CASTPGTEAFF.

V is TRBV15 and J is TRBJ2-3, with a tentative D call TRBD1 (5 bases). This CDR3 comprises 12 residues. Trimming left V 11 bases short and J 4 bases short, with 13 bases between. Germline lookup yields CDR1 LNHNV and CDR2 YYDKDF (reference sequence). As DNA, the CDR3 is TGTGCCTCACAGGATGCCGCAGATACGCAGTATTTT. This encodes CASQDAADTQYF.

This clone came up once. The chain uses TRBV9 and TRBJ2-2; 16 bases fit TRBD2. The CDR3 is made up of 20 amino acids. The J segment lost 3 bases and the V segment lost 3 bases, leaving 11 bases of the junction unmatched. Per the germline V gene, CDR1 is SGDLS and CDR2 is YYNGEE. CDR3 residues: CASSGTGTSGRALDTGELFF. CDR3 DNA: TGTGCCAGCAGCGGAACCGGGACTAGCGGGAGGGCCTTGGACACCGGGGAGCTGTTTTTT. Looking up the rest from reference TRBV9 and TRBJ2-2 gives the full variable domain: DSGVTQTPKHLITATGQRVTLRCSPRSGDLSVYWYQQSLDQGLQFLIQYYNGEERAKGNILERFSAQQFPDLHSELNLSSLELGDSALYFCASSGTGTSGRALDTGELFFGEGSRLTVL.

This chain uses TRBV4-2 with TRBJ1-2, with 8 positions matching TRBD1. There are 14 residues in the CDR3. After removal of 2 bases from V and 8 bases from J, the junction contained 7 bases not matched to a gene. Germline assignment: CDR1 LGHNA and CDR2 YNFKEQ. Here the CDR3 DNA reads TGTGCCAGCAGCCAAACCAGGGGGCCGGGCGGCTACACCTTC. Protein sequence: CASSQTRGPGGYTF.